Listed here are 6 T cell receptor beta chains from one sample, sequenced in a study of molecular identifiers for immune sequencing clone quantification. Using its own MiXCR run on the PCR reads, TCRdb lists one record per CDR3 protein. The sample includes 460,000 or so distinct CDR3 sequences, less than 30% seen only once; the top ten take under 0.8%. Sequenced sample: naive CD8+ T cells from blood, with Jurkat cell RNA spiked in. Noted subset: FACS-sorted CD8+CD4-CCR7+CD45RA+ naive T cells. These receptors were collected from a human donor in good health. Some libraries in this study had Jurkat cell RNA spiked in.

The CDR3 DNA sequence: TGTGCCAGCAGTTTATACCCCTCCGCCAGGGACTTGGACTATGGCTACACCTTC. This codes for CASSLYPSARDLDYGYTF. The rearrangement links TRBV12-3 or TRBV12-4 to TRBJ1-2, with a possible D match to TRBD1 (5 bases). The CDR3 loop spans 18 amino acids. V was shortened by 2 bases and J by 3 bases, with 22 bases between the two germline ends.

This clonotype was counted a few times. The V call is TRBV12-5, the J call TRBJ2-7; 7 positions match TRBD1. The trim removed 4 bases at V and 6 bases at J, leaving 6 bases unmatched. Germline loops: CDR1 LGHNT, CDR2 FRNRAP. The CDR3 is 13 amino acids. The CDR3 sequence is CASGWGTGVEQYF. The DNA of the CDR3 is TGTGCTAGTGGTTGGGGAACAGGGGTCGAGCAGTACTTC.

Comment on this clonotype: No conserved phenylalanine or tryptophan ends this CDR3, so it is likely a read error. The chain is built from TRBV28 and TRBJ2-1; 9 nucleotides line up with TRBD1. The ends lost 11 bases at V and 6 bases at J; junction bases unmatched: 8. The CDR3 sequence is 13 residues long. The germline gives CDR1 MDHEN, CDR2 SYDVKM. CDR3 nucleotide sequence: TGTGCCCTCTCCGGGACAGGGTTCAATGAGCAGTTCTCC. Translated: CALSGTGFNEQFS.

This clonotype was recorded at least ten times. The chain has TRBV7-9 and TRBJ2-1, with TRBD2 identical over 7 bases. J lost 7 bases, V lost 6 bases, and 12 bases had no gene match. CDR3 size: 15 residues. Germline CDR1 is SEHNR and CDR2 is FQNEAQ (reference sequence). The chain's CDR3 is CASSYPPGGRNEQFF. For the CDR3, the DNA is TGTGCCAGCAGTTACCCCCCTGGCGGGAGAAATGAGCAGTTCTTC.

Ten or more counts support this clonotype. The rearrangement uses TRBV12-3 or TRBV12-4 and TRBJ2-1; a possible D gene is TRBD1 (6 bases). Trimming shortened V by 10 bases and J by 5 bases, and 15 bases separated the two germline ends. The CDR3 covers 13 residues. The CDR3 loop is CATSWTDDNEQFF. The CDR3 bases are TGTGCCACCTCTTGGACAGACGACAATGAGCAGTTCTTC.

The chain carries TRBV5-6 and TRBJ2-7; D is perhaps TRBD2 (6 bases). The CDR3 contains 15 residues. Germline V gene data show CDR1 as SGHDT and CDR2 as YYEEEE. Trimming stripped 4 bases from V and 4 bases from J, with 18 bases between. Here the CDR3 DNA reads TGTGCCAGCAGCCCCGCGTGGACTAACGGGTACGAGCAGTACTTC. Translated, it gives CASSPAWTNGYEQYF.